The 26 T cell receptor beta chains reported below all come from one sample, sequenced in a study of cytomegalovirus exposure and HLA in healthy donors. The PCR was carried out with 60 Vbeta primers and 13 Jbeta primers. Data came from immunoSEQ multiplex PCR; TCRdb stores just in-frame clones and leaves some out. This sample has 150,000 to 200,000 clones; about four fifths occur once, and the top ten carry 1.1%. Source material: PBMCs. Source of these receptors: a woman in her 40s in good health and CMV-seronegative.

V is TRBV6-1 and J is TRBJ2-3; the match to TRBD1 covers 7 bases. Looked up from germline, CDR1 is MNHNS and CDR2 is SASEGT. The trim removed 8 bases at V and 2 bases at J, leaving 10 bases unmatched. This CDR3 spans 15 amino acids. CDR3 coding DNA: TGTGCCAGCGGGACCCGGGACAGACACACAGATACGCAGTATTTT. It codes for CASGTRDRHTDTQYF.

The V and J genes are TRBV18 and TRBJ1-3; 9 bases fit TRBD1. Trimming removed 3 bases from V and 0 bases from J; junction bases left unmatched: 3. The germline CDR1 and CDR2 sequences are KGHSH and LQKENI. This CDR3 is built from 16 residues. The CDR3 DNA sequence: TGTGCCAGCTCACCCCAGGACAGGGGCTCTGGAAACACCATATATTTT. It translates to CASSPQDRGSGNTIYF.

The chain is built from TRBV7-9 and TRBJ2-1, with TRBD2 identical over 9 bases. V lost 5 bases, J lost 7 bases, and 6 bases stayed unmatched. Germline V gene data show CDR1 as SEHNR and CDR2 as FQNEAQ (reference sequence). CDR3 size: 14 residues. In nucleotides, the CDR3 is TGTGCCAGCAGCAATAGCGGGAGTGGGAATGAGCAGTTCTTC. Translated: CASSNSGSGNEQFF.

The chain uses TRBV6-5 and TRBJ1-1; 8 bases agree with TRBD1. The V gene end was trimmed by 5 bases and the J gene end by 1 base; junction bases not matched to a gene: 3. Per the germline V gene, CDR1 is MNHEY and CDR2 is SVGAGI. The CDR3 sequence is 14 residues long. CDR3 bases: TGTGCCAGCAGTCTTGACAGGGGGAACACTGAAGCTTTCTTT. It encodes CASSLDRGNTEAFF.

The genes are TRBV6-6 and TRBJ2-1; 13 bases fit TRBD2. J was trimmed by 6 bases and V by 10 bases; bases with no gene match: 9. Looked up from germline, CDR1 is MNHNY and CDR2 is SVGAGI (reference sequence). CDR3 length: 15 residues. DNA of the CDR3: TGTGCCACCGCGAAAAGACTAGCGGGAGGCAATGAGCAGTTCTTC. It is translated as CATAKRLAGGNEQFF.

The genes are TRBV5-4 and TRBJ2-3; 12 bases line up with TRBD1. J lost 3 bases, V lost 4 bases, and 6 bases had no gene match. This CDR3 is 16 amino acids long. Per the germline V gene, CDR1 is SGHNT and CDR2 is YYREEE (reference sequence). CDR3 nucleotide sequence: TGTGCCAGCAGCCGGGACAGGGGGCGAAGAACAGATACGCAGTATTTT. Translating it yields CASSRDRGRRTDTQYF.

J is TRBJ2-3 and V is TRBV11-3, with D perhaps TRBD2 (6 bases). Germline V CDR1 and CDR2: SGHNT, YENEEA. The CDR3 is 16 amino acids. The ends were cut back, 0 bases at V and 0 bases at J, with 10 bases in the middle. The CDR3 DNA follows: TGTGCCAGCAGCTTAGATGGAGGGGTAAGCACAGATACGCAGTATTTT. Translation gives CASSLDGGVSTDTQYF.

The chain uses TRBV9 and TRBJ2-3, with TRBD2 matching 9 bases. This CDR3 has 16 residues. With 4 bases clipped from V and 5 bases from J, the junction kept 11 bases outside the gene matches. Germline lookup yields CDR1 SGDLS and CDR2 YYNGEE. The CDR3 sequence: CASSPSGSGGGDTQYF. DNA for the CDR3: TGTGCCAGCAGCCCCTCGGGTAGCGGGGGCGGAGATACGCAGTATTTT.

The chain combines TRBV5-1 with TRBJ1-4; perhaps TRBD1 as D (5 bases). The germline gives CDR1 SGHRS, CDR2 YFSETQ. The CDR3 is 18 residues long. V lost 0 bases and J lost 0, with 15 bases in between. The CDR3 here is CASSLVVDSLATNEKLFF. CDR3 sequence (DNA): TGCGCCAGCAGCTTGGTGGTAGACAGCCTTGCAACTAATGAAAAACTGTTTTTT.

The chain employs TRBV7-3 and TRBJ1-1; D possibly corresponds to TRBD1 (5 bases). The CDR3 loop spans 14 amino acids. The germline V gene encodes CDR1 SGHTA and CDR2 FQGTGA. With 4 bases removed from V and 4 bases from J, the gap between germline ends came to 13 bases. Written as DNA, the CDR3 is TGTGCCAGCAGCTACACAGGATTAGGCACTGAAGCTTTCTTT. This gives the protein CASSYTGLGTEAFF.

This clone has a single count. V gene TRBV9 combines with J gene TRBJ2-1; tentatively, D is TRBD2 (5 bases). The V gene lost 0 bases and the J gene lost 7 bases, with 17 bases spanning the gap. The CDR3 is 16 residues long. Germline CDR1 is SGDLS and CDR2 is YYNGEE. The CDR3 DNA sequence: TGTGCCAGCAGCGTAGGGAGGAAGGGAGTTGAGAATGAGCAGTTCTTC. Its translation: CASSVGRKGVENEQFF. Complete variable domain (other parts from reference TRBV9 and TRBJ2-1): DSGVTQTPKHLITATGQRVTLRCSPRSGDLSVYWYQQSLDQGLQFLIQYYNGEERAKGNILERFSAQQFPDLHSELNLSSLELGDSALYFCASSVGRKGVENEQFFGPGTRLTVL.

The rearrangement joins TRBV5-1 to TRBJ2-1; 10 positions match TRBD2. This CDR3 has 15 amino acids. The V gene's germline CDR1 is SGHRS and CDR2 YFSETQ. The trim removed 4 bases at V and 10 bases at J, leaving 11 bases unmatched. DNA for the CDR3: TGCGCCAGCAGCCCCGGGACTAGCGAGCTGGGGGAGCAGTTCTTC. Translated: CASSPGTSELGEQFF. Full variable domain (missing parts from reference TRBV5-1 and TRBJ2-1): KAGVTQTPRYLIKTRGQQVTLSCSPISGHRSVSWYQQTPGQGLQFLFEYFSETQRNKGNFPGRFSGRQFSNSRSEMNVSTLELGDSALYLCASSPGTSELGEQFFGPGTRLTVL.

The CDR3 protein is CASSLPEGAAFF. The CDR3 nucleotides read TGTGCCAGCAGCCTTCCGGAGGGGGCAGCTTTCTTT. The rearrangement links TRBV28 to TRBJ1-1, with 7 bases matching TRBD1. This CDR3 is 12 amino acids long. Germline V gene sequence: CDR1 MDHEN, CDR2 SYDVKM. J lost 10 bases, V lost 6 bases, and 8 bases had no gene match.

The chain employs TRBV7-9 and TRBJ2-2; the D gene is possibly TRBD1 (5 bases). The CDR3 has 15 amino acids. With 3 bases removed from V and 2 bases from J, the gap between germline ends came to 10 bases. Germline assignment: CDR1 SEHNR and CDR2 FQNEAQ (reference sequence). CDR3 sequence reads: CASSFDSPNTGELFF. The CDR3 DNA is TGTGCCAGCAGCTTCGACAGTCCTAACACCGGGGAGCTGTTTTTT.

This chain connects TRBV19 to TRBJ1-2; D is perhaps TRBD1 (6 bases). The CDR3 extends over 14 amino acids. V was pared by 5 bases and J by 6 bases, with 16 bases between. Germline CDR1 LNHDA, CDR2 SQIVND (reference sequence). The CDR3 loop reads CASSSATGSHGYTF. CDR3 DNA: TGTGCCAGTAGTTCCGCAACAGGGAGTCATGGCTACACCTTC.

The chain employs TRBV29-1 and TRBJ1-2, with D maybe TRBD1 (5 bases). Germline CDR1 reads SQVTM; CDR2 reads ANQGSEA. The CDR3 covers 14 residues. V lost 6 bases and J 5 bases, leaving 19 bases between the germline ends. The CDR3 loop is CSVSKAGLRYGYTF. CDR3 bases: TGCAGCGTCAGCAAGGCAGGGCTTAGGTATGGCTACACCTTC.

There are a few counts of this clone. The chain links TRBV5-1 to TRBJ2-7; 8 nucleotides agree with TRBD1. Germline loops: CDR1 SGHRS, CDR2 YFSETQ. V gave up 4 bases and J gave up 2 bases; unmatched junction bases: 5. The CDR3 consists of 14 residues. As DNA, the CDR3 is TGCGCCAGCAGCCCGGACAGGGATCCCTACGAGCAGTACTTC. Translation: CASSPDRDPYEQYF.

A single count supports this clone. This chain uses TRBV9 with TRBJ2-1; D uncertain. Germline V CDR1 and CDR2: SGDLS, YYNGEE. The ends were cut back, 4 bases at V and 5 bases at J, with 13 bases in the middle. The CDR3 length is 14 residues. CDR3 sequence (DNA): TGTGCCAGCAGCATCCTTGCGTCTCACAATGAGCAGTTCTTC. Residues: CASSILASHNEQFF.

The chain has TRBV2 and TRBJ2-2; the match to TRBD2 covers 11 bases. The ends lost 5 bases at V and 0 bases at J; junction bases unmatched: 8. Germline V gene data show CDR1 as SNHLY and CDR2 as FYNNEI. The CDR3 contains 18 residues. The CDR3 region has the DNA TGTGCCAGCAGTTACAGACTAGCGGGGAACCCGAACACCGGGGAGCTGTTTTTT. Its translation: CASSYRLAGNPNTGELFF.

The CDR3 loop is CAISRGQGFLDEQYV. In DNA, the CDR3 is TGTGCCATCAGCCGGGGACAGGGGTTCTTGGACGAGCAGTACGTC. This chain uses TRBV10-3 with TRBJ2-7; 10 bases are a match to TRBD1. The V gene's germline CDR1 is ENHRY and CDR2 SYGVKD. Trimming cost V 6 bases and J 5 bases; bases outside gene matches: 10. This CDR3 region has 15 residues.

The CDR3 is CATSRESPGGEKLFF. CDR3 nucleotide sequence: TGTGCCACCAGCAGAGAGTCTCCTGGGGGGGAAAAACTGTTTTTT. V gene TRBV15 combines with J gene TRBJ1-4, with a tentative D call TRBD1 (5 bases). The germline gives CDR1 LNHNV, CDR2 YYDKDF (reference sequence). The CDR3 runs 15 residues. The V end was cut by 0 bases, the J end by 8 bases, with 13 bases between. The full variable domain, with the rest looked up from reference TRBV15 and TRBJ1-4, is DAMVIQNPRYQVTQFGKPVTLSCSQTLNHNVMYWYQQKSSQAPKLLFHYYDKDFNNEADTPDNFQSRRPNTSFCFLDIRSPGLGDTAMYLCATSRESPGGEKLFFGSGTQLSVL.

With respect to this clone: At the DNA level, this CDR3 is encoded by other sequences in the same sample as well. The V call is TRBV9, the J call TRBJ1-2; 9 nucleotides match TRBD1. The length of the CDR3 is 13 residues. With 2 bases clipped from V and 6 bases from J, the junction kept 2 bases outside the gene matches. From germline, CDR1 is SGDLS and CDR2 YYNGEE. CDR3 in amino acids: CASSVGQGDGYTF. CDR3 DNA: TGTGCCAGCAGCGTGGGACAGGGCGATGGCTACACCTTC.

This rearrangement joins TRBV7-3 to TRBJ1-2; TRBD1 might be the D (5 bases). The CDR3 is made up of 14 amino acids. CDR1 and CDR2 (germline): SGHTA, FQGTGA. The V and J ends lost 2 bases and 6 bases respectively, with 13 bases between them. In nucleotides, the CDR3 is TGTGCCAGCAGCTTATTGGGCAGGGAGGATGGCTACACCTTC. Translated: CASSLLGREDGYTF.

The genes are TRBV7-2 and TRBJ2-4, with D possibly being TRBD1 (7 bases). The CDR3 totals 19 residues. V lost 5 bases to trimming and J lost 0 bases, with 23 bases between them. CDR1 SGHTA and CDR2 FQGNSA come from the germline V gene. In DNA, the CDR3 is TGTGCCAGCAGCCCGTCGGGGGCTTGGGACAGTCTAGCCAAAAACATTCAGTACTTC. Translating it yields CASSPSGAWDSLAKNIQYF. The complete variable domain, with remaining parts taken from reference TRBV7-2 and TRBJ2-4, reads GAGVSQSPSNKVTEKGKDVELRCDPISGHTALYWYRQSLGQGLEFLIYFQGNSAPDKSGLPSDRFSAERTGGSVSTLTIQRTQQEDSAVYLCASSPSGAWDSLAKNIQYFGAGTRLSVL.

The chain joins TRBV5-1 to TRBJ2-3; a possible D gene is TRBD2 (5 bases). CDR1 SGHRS and CDR2 YFSETQ come from the germline V gene. The CDR3 runs to 14 residues. V was clipped by 2 bases and J by 1 base, with 8 bases between them. The CDR3 protein is CASSFDYRTDTQYF. As DNA, the CDR3 is TGCGCCAGCAGCTTCGACTATCGCACAGATACGCAGTATTTT.

This chain connects TRBV30 to TRBJ1-2; D uncertain. Trimming pared 0 bases from V and 3 bases from J, leaving 5 bases between. Germline V gives CDR1 GTSNPN, CDR2 SVGIG (reference sequence). The CDR3 runs 12 residues. DNA of the CDR3: TGTGCCTGGAGTGTACCGGACTATGGCTACACCTTC. It is translated as CAWSVPDYGYTF.